This T cell receptor (beta chain) was captured in a study of cytomegalovirus exposure and HLA in healthy donors. Study-wide points: High sensitivity and specificity were reportedly achieved when the classifier diagnosed cytomegalovirus status.

TCRdb keeps only in-frame clones here, not all; method: immunoSEQ multiplex PCR. The sample has about 270,000 clones; just over 85% are singletons. Turning to this clone: Its antigen is unknown.

The donors were in the roughly 130-subject validation cohort, distinct from the roughly 670-subject first cohort. The sequencing sample was made of PBMCs. This receptor was taken from a woman aged 18-30 years in good health and CMV-seronegative.

DNA for the CDR3: TGCAGCGTTGCTAGCGGGAGAGAGGGGTTCTTC. Encoded protein: CSVASGREGFF. The chain carries TRBV29-1 and TRBJ2-1; TRBD2 agrees at 10 bases. The trim removed 4 bases at V and 15 bases at J, leaving 6 bases unmatched. The V gene's germline CDR1 is SQVTM and CDR2 ANQGSEA. This CDR3 is built from 11 residues.